The clone carrying this TCR beta chain has a handful of counts. Its specificity is unknown. Individual cDNA molecules received unique molecular identifiers during library preparation. MiXCR, applied by TCRdb to the 5' RACE reads, yields one record per CDR3 protein. Of tens of thousands of distinct CDR3 sequences in the sample, about 4.4% were seen once. This sample was taken from a study of early T cells in non-severe SARS-CoV-2 infection. On the study more broadly: Chains were unpaired, as sequencing was done on bulk RNA from unsorted whole blood. General study results and limits: A preference for anti-spike CD8 responses marked VDJdb matching, which missed private and CD4 specificities.

The CDR3 is 14 residues long. The germline CDR1 and CDR2 sequences are GTSNPN and SVGIG (reference sequence). Trimming pared 1 base from V and 2 bases from J, leaving 8 bases between. The V and J genes are TRBV30 and TRBJ2-2; TRBD1 might be the D (5 bases). This clonotype was obtained from an adult who was a healthcare worker with PCR-confirmed SARS-CoV-2 infection or an uninfected control (not recorded which). Sequenced material: whole blood. The CDR3 sequence is CAWSGQLNTGELFF. The DNA for the CDR3 is TGTGCCTGGAGTGGACAGCTCAACACCGGGGAGCTGTTTTTT.